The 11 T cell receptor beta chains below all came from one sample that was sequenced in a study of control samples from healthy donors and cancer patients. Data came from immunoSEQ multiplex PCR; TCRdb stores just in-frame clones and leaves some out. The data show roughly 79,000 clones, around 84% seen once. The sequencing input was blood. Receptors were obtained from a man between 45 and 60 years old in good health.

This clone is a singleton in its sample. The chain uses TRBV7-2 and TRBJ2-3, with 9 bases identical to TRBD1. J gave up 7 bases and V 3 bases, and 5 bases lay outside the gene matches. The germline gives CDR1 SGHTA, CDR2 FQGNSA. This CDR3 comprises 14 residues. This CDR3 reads CASSFGTGTNTQYF. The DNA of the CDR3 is TGTGCCAGCAGCTTTGGGACAGGGACTAATACGCAGTATTTT.

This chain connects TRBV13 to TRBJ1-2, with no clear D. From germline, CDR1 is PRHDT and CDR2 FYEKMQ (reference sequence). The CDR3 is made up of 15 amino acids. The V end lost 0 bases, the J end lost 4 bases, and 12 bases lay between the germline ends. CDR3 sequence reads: CASSLGAAGLYGYTF. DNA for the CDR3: TGTGCCAGCAGCTTAGGGGCGGCAGGTCTCTATGGCTACACCTTC.

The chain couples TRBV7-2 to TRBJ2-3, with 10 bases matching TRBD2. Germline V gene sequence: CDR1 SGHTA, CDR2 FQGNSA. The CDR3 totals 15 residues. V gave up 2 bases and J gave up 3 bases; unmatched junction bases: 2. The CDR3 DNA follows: TGTGCCAGCAGCTTACTAGCGGGAGTAACAGATACGCAGTATTTT. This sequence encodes CASSLLAGVTDTQYF. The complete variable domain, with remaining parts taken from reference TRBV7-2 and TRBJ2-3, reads GAGVSQSPSNKVTEKGKDVELRCDPISGHTALYWYRQSLGQGLEFLIYFQGNSAPDKSGLPSDRFSAERTGGSVSTLTIQRTQQEDSAVYLCASSLLAGVTDTQYFGPGTRLTVL.

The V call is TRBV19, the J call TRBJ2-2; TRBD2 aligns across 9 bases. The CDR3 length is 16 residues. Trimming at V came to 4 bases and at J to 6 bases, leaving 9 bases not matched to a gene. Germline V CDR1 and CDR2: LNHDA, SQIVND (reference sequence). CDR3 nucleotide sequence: TGTGCCAGTAGTAAAATAGCTAGCGGGAAATCCGGGGAGCTGTTTTTT. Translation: CASSKIASGKSGELFF.

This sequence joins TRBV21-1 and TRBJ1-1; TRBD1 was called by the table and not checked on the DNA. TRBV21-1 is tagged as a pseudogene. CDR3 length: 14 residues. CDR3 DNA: TGTGCCAGCAGCAAGACAGGACGGATATTAAAACAAGCTTGG. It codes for CASSKTGRILKQAW.

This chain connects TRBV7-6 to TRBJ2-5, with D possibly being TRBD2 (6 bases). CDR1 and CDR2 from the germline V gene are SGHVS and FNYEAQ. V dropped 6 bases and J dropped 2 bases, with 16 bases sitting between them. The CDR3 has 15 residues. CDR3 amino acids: CASRPTRQRQETQYF. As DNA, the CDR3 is TGTGCCAGCAGGCCGACTAGACAGCGACAAGAGACCCAGTACTTC.

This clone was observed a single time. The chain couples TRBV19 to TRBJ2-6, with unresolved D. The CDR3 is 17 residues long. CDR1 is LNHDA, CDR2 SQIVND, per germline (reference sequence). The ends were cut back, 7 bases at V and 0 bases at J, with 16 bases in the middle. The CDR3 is CASTMWGPSSGANVLTF. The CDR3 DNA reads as TGTGCCAGTACTATGTGGGGTCCGTCCTCTGGGGCCAACGTCCTGACTTTC.

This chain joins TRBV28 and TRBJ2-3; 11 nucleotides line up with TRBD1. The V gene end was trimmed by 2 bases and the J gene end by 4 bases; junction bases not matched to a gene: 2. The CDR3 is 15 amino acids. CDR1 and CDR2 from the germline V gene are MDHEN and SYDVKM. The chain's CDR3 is CASSLGTGGSDTQYF. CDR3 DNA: TGTGCCAGCAGTTTAGGGACAGGGGGATCAGATACGCAGTATTTT.

CDR3 residues: CASSLLGGSYNSPLHF. The CDR3 coding sequence is TGTGCCAGCAGCTTATTGGGGGGCTCCTATAATTCACCCCTCCACTTT. The genes are TRBV7-8 and TRBJ1-6; D possibly corresponds to TRBD1 (5 bases). V lost 2 bases to trimming and J lost 0 bases, with 8 bases between them. The CDR3 consists of 16 residues. Germline V gene data show CDR1 as SGHVS and CDR2 as FQNEAQ.

The CDR3 protein is CASSLDPSGNNEQFF. The CDR3 DNA reads TGTGCCAGCAGCTTAGATCCTAGCGGGAACAATGAGCAGTTCTTC. This sequence joins TRBV11-2 and TRBJ2-1; the match to TRBD2 covers 9 bases. The CDR3 runs to 15 residues. Germline V lookup: CDR1 SGHAT, CDR2 FQNNGV. Trimming took 0 bases from V and 5 from J; bases not matched to a gene: 2.

CDR3 residues: CASSFGGTGELFF. The DNA for the CDR3 is TGTGCCAGCAGTTTCGGGGGGACCGGGGAGCTGTTTTTT. The rearrangement joins TRBV12-3 or TRBV12-4 to TRBJ2-2; 7 positions agree with TRBD2. The CDR3 is made up of 13 amino acids. V trimming: 3 bases; J trimming: 5 bases; junction bases outside the gene matches: 0.